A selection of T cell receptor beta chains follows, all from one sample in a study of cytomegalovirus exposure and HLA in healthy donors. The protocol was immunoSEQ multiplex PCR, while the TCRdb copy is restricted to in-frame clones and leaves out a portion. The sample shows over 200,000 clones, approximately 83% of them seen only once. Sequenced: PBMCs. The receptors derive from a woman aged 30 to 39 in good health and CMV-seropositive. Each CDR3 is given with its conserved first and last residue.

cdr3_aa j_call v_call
CASRGRGANYGYTF TRBJ1-2 TRBV28
CASSNWNVVRNEQFF TRBJ2-1 TRBV5-6
CASSEDRGDQPQHF TRBJ1-5 TRBV4-3
CASKRGGQGPYEQYF TRBJ2-7 TRBV19
CASSQGYLDSYEQYF TRBJ2-7 TRBV4-3
CASSLGGIRTEAFF TRBJ1-1 TRBV7-2
CASSTMEPQHF TRBJ1-5 TRBV28
CASSSIAGTSSEQFF TRBJ2-1 TRBV6-4
CASRAGTGNYGYTF TRBJ1-2 TRBV2
CASRRGDRNEKLFF TRBJ1-4 TRBV6-6
CASGSGMNEQYF TRBJ2-7 TRBV12-5
CSVVIAGGSTDTQYF TRBJ2-3 TRBV29-1
CSVAPRTDQETQYF TRBJ2-5 TRBV29-1
CASSSEGYTQYF TRBJ2-3 TRBV27
CASLRDRGNEQYF TRBJ2-7 TRBV6-6
CAWSSAVNTEAFF TRBJ1-1 TRBV30
CASSQGVRSYEQYF TRBJ2-7 TRBV14
CASSLDSASSEQFF TRBJ2-1 TRBV7-2
CAWSVGTSGTQYF TRBJ2-5 TRBV30
CASSGRTSGIYEQYF TRBJ2-7 TRBV5-1
CASSYWTSGSYNEQFF TRBJ2-1 TRBV6-5
CASSPTEEPHGYTF TRBJ1-2 TRBV27
CASISPDAENTGELFF TRBJ2-2 TRBV19
CASSLVPPGTMNTEAFF TRBJ1-1 TRBV7-8
CASSDVNRDTEAFF TRBJ1-1 TRBV25-1
CASSSREFGGYTF TRBJ1-2 TRBV6-1
CASSLVQGTNTEAFF TRBJ1-1 TRBV11-2